The entry that follows covers one T cell receptor (beta chain) sequence. This clonotype has only a few counts. This clone's antigen is unknown. No much larger clone exists at a distance of one base, and base qualities are not known. The time point label on this specimen signifies: persistent/refractory GD, antithyroid drugs over 5 years with positive TRAb. For both TCR sequencing and RNA sequencing, RNA was extracted from PBMCs using TRIzol. The diagnosis of Graves' disease followed American Thyroid Association guidelines. Recruitment of patients was carried out at an endocrinology department in Xi'an, China. Each patient gave approximately 8.8 milliliters of peripheral blood, collected in an EDTA anticoagulant tube. Ficoll Paque Plus density gradient separation was used to isolate PBMCs, and no further T cell sorting was done. An Agilent 2100 Bioanalyzer and agarose gel were used to check RNA quality, while a NanoDrop 2000 measured RNA concentration.

The entry originates in a study of regulatory T cells in long-lasting Graves disease (dated by TCRdb to the early 2020s). For context, the study as a whole: Persistent Graves' disease was defined as antithyroid drug treatment for over 5 years with persistently positive TSH receptor autoantibodies. The study was registered as a clinical trial and conducted in China. On average, persistent Graves' disease patients in the clinical cohort had been on antithyroid drugs for about 10.3 years. A total of roughly 33 samples were covered by TCR sequencing, comprising approximately 13 persistent and around 20 newly diagnosed Graves' disease patients. Patients with persistent Graves' disease were compared with patients with newly diagnosed Graves' disease using TCR sequencing and RNA sequencing of peripheral blood. Summary of the overall study and its limitations: Compared with newly diagnosed patients, patients with persistent Graves' disease had lower TCR Shannon entropy and fewer highly expanded clones, which suggests clonal expansion. Peripheral blood alone was examined, since thyroid tissue, which constituted the primary lesion, could not be accessed. The small sample size was acknowledged by the authors as a limitation that may reduce accuracy. Only the TCR beta chain was sequenced and analyzed. Persistent patients shared more public clonotypes among themselves (fewer than 3,000) than newly diagnosed patients did (approximately 870).

The library was made by multiplex PCR. This sample was sequenced with an Illumina HiSeq 4000. iRepertoire HTBI primers and Arm-PCR amplification of CDR3 regions were used to construct TCR beta libraries. Gel purification was performed on PCR products prior to sequencing. The source study handled its data this way. Gene usage analysis of CDR3 amino acid clonotypes relied on the approximately 60 TRBV and about 15 TRBJ segments identified across samples. Filtered high-quality paired reads were merged into contigs using COPE and FqMerger. Contigs were aligned with BLAST to IMGT TRBV, TRBD and TRBJ reference genes, and CDR3 was defined per IMGT. Highly expanded clones were defined as clonotypes with a frequency above 0.1%. Shannon entropy was used to measure repertoire diversity, and the Gini coefficient was used to measure V-J evenness. A clonotype found in more than one individual was treated as public. TCRdb reworked the public reads: Q25 trimming with fastp, MiXCR clone assembly, productive beta chains retained. Each entry merges the rows of one CDR3 protein and shows their most common DNA and genes. TCRdb's processing, not the study's, gives the V and J calls here. The sample profile shows a few hundred thousand distinct CDR3 sequences; around 23% of them were found once. The ten most abundant clones make up approximately 30% of the sample.

This clonotype was obtained from a woman between 40 and 55 years old with Graves disease. Donor details come from another sample of the same person, matched by shared clones. This specimen was peripheral blood mononuclear cells (PBMCs), taken when the disease was refractory, from a patient treated with antithyroid drugs.

This receptor has the CDR3 CSVGLGLGGELFF. The nucleotide sequence is TGCAGCGTTGGGTTGGGTCTGGGCGGGGAGCTGTTTTTT. The chain couples TRBV29-1 to TRBJ2-2, with the D gene uncertain. CDR1 SQVTM and CDR2 ANQGSEA are derived from the germline V gene. The CDR3 spans 13 residues, from the cysteine through the phenylalanine. CDR3 DNA is the only sequence kept; it has 39 bases, read in frame from the first base. V is reduced by 4 bases and J by 7 bases, leaving a spacing of 13 bases between them.